This T cell receptor (beta chain) comes out of a study of HIV-infected patients and healthy controls. The study's findings and limits: Only sixteen HIV-infected individuals were processed, a major limit on how widely findings apply. HIV+ repertoires were severely depleted of MAIT alpha-chain CDR3s, unlike healthy controls. Diversity differences between study cohorts were not due to their slight age and sex differences. Compared with untreated HIV+ repertoires, healthy controls showed roughly threefold more distinct CDR3s and higher Shannon diversity.

Trimming left V 1 base short and J 0 bases short, with 3 bases between. The germline CDR1 and CDR2 sequences are SEHNR and FQNEAQ (reference sequence). The CDR3 length is 14 residues. Notes on this clonotype: Its target is not known.

Antiretroviral therapy had run roughly three months, about 14 weeks, before follow-up blood collection. All unsorted peripheral T cells were captured because whole blood was used without fractionation. Alpha and beta constant-region primers primed reverse transcription of about 470 ng RNA. Each of the alpha and beta chains got its own library through chain-specific third strand synthesis with indices. Via MiXCR, TCRdb re-called the 5' RACE reads, giving one row per CDR3 protein. The sample lists about 14,000 distinct CDR3 sequences; approximately 12% were seen once. This sample comprised blood, obtained during antiretroviral therapy. The chain joins TRBV7-9 to TRBJ2-2; unclear D gene. This receptor was obtained from an adult with HIV infection. The donor label of this sample is uncertain. The CDR3 region is CASSLGSNTGELFF. The CDR3 DNA reads TGTGCCAGCAGCTTAGGGTCGAACACCGGGGAGCTGTTTTTT.